This T cell receptor (beta chain) was recovered during a study of blood T cell repertoires in COVID-19. Generated by immunoSEQ multiplex PCR, the TCRdb table keeps only in-frame clones and is missing some. The data hold about 120,000 clones, with less than 90% observed a single time. This CDR3 comprises 12 residues. Germline CDR1 MNHEY, CDR2 SVGEGT. V was trimmed by 4 bases and J by 2 bases, leaving 3 bases between them. This receptor was taken from a man older than 75 with active or convalescent COVID-19. Sequencing was performed on peripheral blood. The rearrangement uses TRBV6-2 or TRBV6-3 and TRBJ2-1; unclear D gene. CDR3 residues: CASSFTYNEQFF. The CDR3 DNA reads TGTGCCAGCAGTTTTACCTACAATGAGCAGTTCTTC.